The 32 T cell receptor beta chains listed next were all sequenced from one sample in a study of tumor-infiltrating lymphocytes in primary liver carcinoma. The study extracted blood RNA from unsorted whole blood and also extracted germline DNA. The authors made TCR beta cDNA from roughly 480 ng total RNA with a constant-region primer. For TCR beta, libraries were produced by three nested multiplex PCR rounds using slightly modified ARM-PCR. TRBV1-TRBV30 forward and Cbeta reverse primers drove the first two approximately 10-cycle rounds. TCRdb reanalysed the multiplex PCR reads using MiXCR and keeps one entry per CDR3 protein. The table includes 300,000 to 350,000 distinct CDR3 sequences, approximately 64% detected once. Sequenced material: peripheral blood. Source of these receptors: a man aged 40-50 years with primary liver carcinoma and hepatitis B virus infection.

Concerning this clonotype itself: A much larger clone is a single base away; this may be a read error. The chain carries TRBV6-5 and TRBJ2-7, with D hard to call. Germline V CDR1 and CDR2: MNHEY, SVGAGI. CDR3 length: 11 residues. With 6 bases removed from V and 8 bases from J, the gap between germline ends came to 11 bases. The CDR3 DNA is TGTGCCAGCAGCTATCAGAGACAGCAGTACTTC. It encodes CASSYQRQQYF.

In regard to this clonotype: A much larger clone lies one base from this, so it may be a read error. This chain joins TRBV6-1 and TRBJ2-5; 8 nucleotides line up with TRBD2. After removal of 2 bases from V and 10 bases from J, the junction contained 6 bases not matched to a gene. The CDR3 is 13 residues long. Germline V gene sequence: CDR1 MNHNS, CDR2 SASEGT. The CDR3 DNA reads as TGTGCCAGCAGTGAAAGGCCGGGGGGGGGCCAGTACTTC. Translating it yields CASSERPGGGQYF.

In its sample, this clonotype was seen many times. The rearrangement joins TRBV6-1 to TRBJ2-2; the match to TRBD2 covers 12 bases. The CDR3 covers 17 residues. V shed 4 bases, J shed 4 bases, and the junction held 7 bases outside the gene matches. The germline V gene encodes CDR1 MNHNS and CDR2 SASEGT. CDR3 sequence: CASSALTSGRTTGELFF. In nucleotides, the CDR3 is TGTGCCAGCAGTGCTCTGACTAGCGGGAGAACCACCGGGGAGCTGTTTTTT.

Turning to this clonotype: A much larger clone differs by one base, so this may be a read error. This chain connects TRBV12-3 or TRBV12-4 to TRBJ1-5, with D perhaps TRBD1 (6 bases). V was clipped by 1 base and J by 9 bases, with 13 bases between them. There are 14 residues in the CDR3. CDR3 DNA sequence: TGTGCCAGCAGTTTAGACAGGGTTTATCGGCCCCAGCATTTT. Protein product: CASSLDRVYRPQHF.

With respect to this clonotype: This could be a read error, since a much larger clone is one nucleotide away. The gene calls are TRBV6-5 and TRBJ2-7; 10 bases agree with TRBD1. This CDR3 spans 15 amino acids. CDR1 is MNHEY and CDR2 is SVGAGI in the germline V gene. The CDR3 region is CASSYSGTGAYDQYF. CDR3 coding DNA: TGTGCCAGCAGTTACTCTGGGACAGGGGCCTACGACCAGTACTTC.

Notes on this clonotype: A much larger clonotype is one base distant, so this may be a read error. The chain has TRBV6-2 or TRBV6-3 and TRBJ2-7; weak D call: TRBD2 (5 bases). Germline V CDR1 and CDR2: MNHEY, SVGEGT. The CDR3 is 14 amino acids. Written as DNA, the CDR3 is TGTGCCAGCATTTACGCCCGGAAAGGAGGCGAGCAGTACTTC. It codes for CASIYARKGGEQYF.

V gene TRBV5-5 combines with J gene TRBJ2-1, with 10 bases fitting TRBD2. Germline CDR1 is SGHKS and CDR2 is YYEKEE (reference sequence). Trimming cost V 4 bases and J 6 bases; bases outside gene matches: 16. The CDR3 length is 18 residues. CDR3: CASSPQREGTFFGNEQFF. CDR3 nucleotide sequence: TGTGCCAGCAGCCCCCAGCGGGAGGGCACCTTTTTTGGCAATGAGCAGTTCTTC.

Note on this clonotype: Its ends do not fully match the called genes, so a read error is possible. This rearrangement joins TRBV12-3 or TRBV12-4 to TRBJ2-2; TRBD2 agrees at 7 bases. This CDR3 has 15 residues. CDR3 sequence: CTSSLGGRIPGELFF. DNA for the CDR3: TGTACCAGCAGTTTAGGCGGGAGAATTCCCGGGGAGCTTTTTTTT.

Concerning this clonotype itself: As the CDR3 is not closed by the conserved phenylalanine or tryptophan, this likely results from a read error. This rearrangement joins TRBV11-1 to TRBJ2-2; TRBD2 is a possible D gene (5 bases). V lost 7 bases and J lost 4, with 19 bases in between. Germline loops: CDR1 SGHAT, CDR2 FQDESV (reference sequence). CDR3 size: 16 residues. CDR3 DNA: TGTGCCAGCAACTATCGGAGACTAACTCCCACCGGGGAGCTGTTTTCT. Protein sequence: CASNYRRLTPTGELFS.

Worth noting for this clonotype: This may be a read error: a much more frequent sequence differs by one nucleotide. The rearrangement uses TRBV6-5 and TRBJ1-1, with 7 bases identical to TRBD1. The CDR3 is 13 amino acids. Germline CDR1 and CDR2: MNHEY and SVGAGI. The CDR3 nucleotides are TGTGCCAGCAGAGACAGGGTTAACACTGAAGTTTTCTTT. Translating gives CASRDRVNTEVFF.

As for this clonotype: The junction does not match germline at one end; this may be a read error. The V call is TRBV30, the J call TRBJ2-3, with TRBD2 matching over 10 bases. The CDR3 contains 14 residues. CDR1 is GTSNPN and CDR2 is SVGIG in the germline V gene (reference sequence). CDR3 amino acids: CAWSAGLADHTQYF. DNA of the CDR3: TGCGCCTGGAGTGCAGGACTAGCGGATCACACGCAGTATTTT.

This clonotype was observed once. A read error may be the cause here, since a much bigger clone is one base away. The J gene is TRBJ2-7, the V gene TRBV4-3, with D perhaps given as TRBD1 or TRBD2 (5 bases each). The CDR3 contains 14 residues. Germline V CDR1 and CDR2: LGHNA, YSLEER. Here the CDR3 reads CASRQDQGPYEQYF. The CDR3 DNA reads TGCGCCAGCCGCCAAGATCAGGGACCCTACGAGCAGTACTTC.

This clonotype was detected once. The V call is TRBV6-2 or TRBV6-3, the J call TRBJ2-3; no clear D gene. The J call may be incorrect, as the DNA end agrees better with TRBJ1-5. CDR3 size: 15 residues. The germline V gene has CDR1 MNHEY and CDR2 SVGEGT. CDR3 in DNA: TGTGCCAGCAGTTACCCAGGATCAGGCACAGATACGCAGCATTTT. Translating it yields CASSYPGSGTDTQHF.

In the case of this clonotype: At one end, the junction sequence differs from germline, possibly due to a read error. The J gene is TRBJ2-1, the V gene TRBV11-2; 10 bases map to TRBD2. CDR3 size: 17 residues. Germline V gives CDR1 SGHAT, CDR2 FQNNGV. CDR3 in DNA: TGTGCAAGCAGCTATGGGGGTAGCGGGAGGTCAAACAATGAGCAGTTCTTC. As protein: CASSYGGSGRSNNEQFF. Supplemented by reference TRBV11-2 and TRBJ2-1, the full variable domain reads EAGVAQSPRYKIIEKRQSVAFWCNPISGHATLYWYQQILGQGPKLLIQFQNNGVVDDSQLPKDRFSAERLKGVDSTLKIQPAKLEDSAVYLCASSYGGSGRSNNEQFFGPGTRLTVL.

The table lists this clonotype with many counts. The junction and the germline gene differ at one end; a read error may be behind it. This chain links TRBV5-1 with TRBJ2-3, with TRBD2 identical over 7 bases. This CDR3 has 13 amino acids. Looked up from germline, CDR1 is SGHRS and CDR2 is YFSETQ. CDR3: CASSSGSTDTQYF. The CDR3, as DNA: TGTGCCAGCTCTAGCGGAAGCACAGATACGCAGTATTTT.

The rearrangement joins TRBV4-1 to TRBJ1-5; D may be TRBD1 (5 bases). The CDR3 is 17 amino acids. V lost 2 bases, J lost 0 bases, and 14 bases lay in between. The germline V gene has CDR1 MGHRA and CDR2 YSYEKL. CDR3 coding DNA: TGCGCCAGCAGCCAACCCCAACTCGGGGGTAGCAATCAGCCCCAGCATTTT. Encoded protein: CASSQPQLGGSNQPQHF.

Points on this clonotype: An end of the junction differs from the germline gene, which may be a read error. The CDR3 DNA sequence: TGTGACAGCAGCTTAGTCGGGACAGACAATGAAGCTTTCTTT. Translated: CDSSLVGTDNEAFF. The rearrangement uses TRBV11-1 and TRBJ1-1; TRBD1 aligns across 7 bases. Germline assignment: CDR1 SGHAT and CDR2 FQDESV (reference sequence). The CDR3 covers 14 residues.

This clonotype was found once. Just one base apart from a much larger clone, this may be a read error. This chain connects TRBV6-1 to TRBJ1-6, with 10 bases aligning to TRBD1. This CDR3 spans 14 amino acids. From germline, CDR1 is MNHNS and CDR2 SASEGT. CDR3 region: CASSPGQGHSPIHF. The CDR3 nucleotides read TGTGCCAGCAGTCCGGGACAGGGGCATTCACCCATCCACTTT.

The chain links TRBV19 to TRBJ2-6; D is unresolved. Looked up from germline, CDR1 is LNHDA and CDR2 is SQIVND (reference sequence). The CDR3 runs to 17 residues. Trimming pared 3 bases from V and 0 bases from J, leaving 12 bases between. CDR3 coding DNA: TGTGCCAGTAGTATCTCCTTCGACATCTCTGGGGCCAACGTCCTGACTTTC. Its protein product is CASSISFDISGANVLTF.

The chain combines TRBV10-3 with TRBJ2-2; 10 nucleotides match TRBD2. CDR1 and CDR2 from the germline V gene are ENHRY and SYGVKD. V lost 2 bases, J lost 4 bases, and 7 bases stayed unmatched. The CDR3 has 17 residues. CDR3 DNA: TGTGCCATCAGTGAGCGAGGGACTAGCGTGGTCACCGGGGAGCTGTTTTTT. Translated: CAISERGTSVVTGELFF.

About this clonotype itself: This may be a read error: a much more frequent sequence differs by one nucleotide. As DNA, the CDR3 is TGCGCCAGCAGCCTGACAGGGAACGGTGAGCAGTTCTTC. It specifies CASSLTGNGEQFF. The V call is TRBV5-1, the J call TRBJ2-1; 7 bases fit TRBD1. The CDR3 sequence is 13 residues long. Germline CDR1 SGHRS, CDR2 YFSETQ. Trimming removed 4 bases from V and 9 bases from J; junction bases left unmatched: 7.

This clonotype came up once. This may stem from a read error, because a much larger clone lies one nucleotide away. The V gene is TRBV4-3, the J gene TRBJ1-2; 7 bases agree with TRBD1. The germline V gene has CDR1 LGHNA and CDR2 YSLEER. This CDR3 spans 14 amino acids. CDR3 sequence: CDSSPTDRLYGYTF. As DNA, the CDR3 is TGCGACAGCAGCCCAACGGACAGGCTCTATGGCTACACCTTC.

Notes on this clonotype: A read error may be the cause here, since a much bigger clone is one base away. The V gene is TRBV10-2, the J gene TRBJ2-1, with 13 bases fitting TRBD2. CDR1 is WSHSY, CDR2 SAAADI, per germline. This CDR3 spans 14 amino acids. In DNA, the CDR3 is TGCGCCAGCAGCGGACTAGCGGGAGCTGGTGAGCAGCTCTTC. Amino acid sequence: CASSGLAGAGEQLF.

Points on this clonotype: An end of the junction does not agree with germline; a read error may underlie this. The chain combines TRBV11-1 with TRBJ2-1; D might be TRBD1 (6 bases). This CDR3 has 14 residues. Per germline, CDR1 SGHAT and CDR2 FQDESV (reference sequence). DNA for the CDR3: TGTGCCAGCAGCATGCACATCAGGGACAATGGGCAGTTCTTC. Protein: CASSMHIRDNGQFF.

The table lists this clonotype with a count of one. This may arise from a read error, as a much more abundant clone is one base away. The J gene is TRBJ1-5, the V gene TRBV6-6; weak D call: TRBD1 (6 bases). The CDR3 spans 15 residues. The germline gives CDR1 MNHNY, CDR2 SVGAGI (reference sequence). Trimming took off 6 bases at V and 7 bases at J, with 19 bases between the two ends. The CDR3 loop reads CASSLSRQESQPQHF. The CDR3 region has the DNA TGTGCCAGCAGCCTCTCGAGACAGGAAAGCCAGCCCCAGCATTTT.

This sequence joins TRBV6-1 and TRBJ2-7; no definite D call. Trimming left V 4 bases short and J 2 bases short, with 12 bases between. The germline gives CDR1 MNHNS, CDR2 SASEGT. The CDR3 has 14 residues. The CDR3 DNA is TGTGCCAGCAGTGGCGACATGGGTCCCTACGAGCAGTACTTC. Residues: CASSGDMGPYEQYF.

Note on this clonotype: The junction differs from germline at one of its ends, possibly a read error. The CDR3 is CASGEGGYHFGNTIYF. The CDR3 region has the DNA TGTGCCAGCGGTGAAGGTGGATACCACTTTGGAAACACCATATATTTT. V is TRBV6-1 and J is TRBJ1-3, with D unresolved. This CDR3 has 16 amino acids. Germline assignment: CDR1 MNHNS and CDR2 SASEGT.

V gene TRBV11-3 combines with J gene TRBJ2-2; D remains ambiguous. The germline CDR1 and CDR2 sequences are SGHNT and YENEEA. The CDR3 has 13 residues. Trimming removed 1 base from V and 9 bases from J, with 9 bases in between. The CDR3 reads CASSLGLRWELFF. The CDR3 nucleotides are TGTGCCAGCAGCTTAGGGTTACGGTGGGAGCTGTTTTTT. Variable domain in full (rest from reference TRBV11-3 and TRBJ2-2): EAGVVQSPRYKIIEKKQPVAFWCNPISGHNTLYWYLQNLGQGPELLIRYENEEAVDDSQLPKDRFSAERLKGVDSTLKIQPAELGDSAVYLCASSLGLRWELFFGEGSRLTVL.

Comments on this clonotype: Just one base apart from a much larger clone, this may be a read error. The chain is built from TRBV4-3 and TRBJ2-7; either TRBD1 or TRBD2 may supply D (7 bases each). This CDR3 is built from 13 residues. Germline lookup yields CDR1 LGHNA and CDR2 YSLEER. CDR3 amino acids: CASSPGRGRERYF. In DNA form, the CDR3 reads TGCGCCAGCAGCCCGGGCAGGGGGAGGGAGCGGTACTTC.

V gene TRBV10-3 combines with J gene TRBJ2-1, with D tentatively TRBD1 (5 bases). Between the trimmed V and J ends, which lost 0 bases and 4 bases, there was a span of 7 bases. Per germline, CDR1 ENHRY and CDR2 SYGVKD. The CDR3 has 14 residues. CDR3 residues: CAISESGAYNEQFF. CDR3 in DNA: TGTGCCATCAGTGAGTCTGGGGCATACAATGAGCAGTTCTTC.

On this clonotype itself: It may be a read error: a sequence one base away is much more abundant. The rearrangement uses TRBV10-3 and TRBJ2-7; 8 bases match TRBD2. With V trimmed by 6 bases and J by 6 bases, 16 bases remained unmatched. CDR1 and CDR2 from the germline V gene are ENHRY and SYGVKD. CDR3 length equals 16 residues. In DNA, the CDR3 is TGTGCCATCAGAGGTGATAGCGGGATCGGGCTTGGCGAGCAGTACTTC. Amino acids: CAIRGDSGIGLGEQYF.

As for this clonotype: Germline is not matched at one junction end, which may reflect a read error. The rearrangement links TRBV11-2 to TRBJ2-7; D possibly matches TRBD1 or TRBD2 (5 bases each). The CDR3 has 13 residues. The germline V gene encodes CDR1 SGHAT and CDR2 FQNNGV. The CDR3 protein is CASSLDHGAGLNF. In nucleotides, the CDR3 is TGTGCCAGCAGCCTGGACCACGGGGCGGGCCTCAACTTC.